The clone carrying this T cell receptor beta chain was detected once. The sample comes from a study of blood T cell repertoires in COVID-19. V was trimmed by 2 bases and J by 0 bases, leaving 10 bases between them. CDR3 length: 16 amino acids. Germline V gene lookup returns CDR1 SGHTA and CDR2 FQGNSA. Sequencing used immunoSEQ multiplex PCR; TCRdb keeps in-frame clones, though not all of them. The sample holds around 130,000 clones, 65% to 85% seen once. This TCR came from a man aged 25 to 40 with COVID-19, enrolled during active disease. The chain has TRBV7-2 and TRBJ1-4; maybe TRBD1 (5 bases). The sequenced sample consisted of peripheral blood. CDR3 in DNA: TGTGCCAGCAGCTTAAGCAGGGCCGCAACTAATGAAAAACTGTTTTTT. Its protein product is CASSLSRAATNEKLFF.